This entry lists 15 T cell receptor beta chains sequenced from one sample in a study of CD8 T cells in ankylosing spondylitis. TCRdb processed the 5' RACE reads anew with MiXCR; each CDR3 protein has one entry. The top ten hold less than 7% of the sample, which has a few hundred thousand distinct CDR3 sequences, roughly a tenth seen once. Sequenced sample: blood, either unsorted or a sorted T cell fraction (not recorded which). Receptor source: a male donor with ankylosing spondylitis or in good health (not recorded which).

This clonotype was seen a handful of times. J is TRBJ2-1 and V is TRBV7-9, with 7 bases matching TRBD2. This CDR3 comprises 14 residues. With 5 bases clipped from V and 6 bases from J, the junction kept 7 bases outside the gene matches. Germline loops: CDR1 SEHNR, CDR2 FQNEAQ (reference sequence). This CDR3 is CASSPMGLTNEQFF. The CDR3, as DNA: TGTGCCAGCAGCCCTATGGGACTAACCAATGAGCAGTTCTTC.

This clonotype has a count of ten or more. The chain carries TRBV6-1 and TRBJ2-5; maybe TRBD1 (7 bases). Per the germline V gene, CDR1 is MNHNS and CDR2 is SASEGT. The CDR3 totals 15 residues. The V gene lost 4 bases and the J gene lost 5 bases, with 17 bases spanning the gap. CDR3 nucleotides: TGTGCCAGCAGTGGTACAGGGGACTCGCAGGAGACCCAGTACTTC. Amino acids: CASSGTGDSQETQYF.

This clonotype appeared a few times. The DNA for the CDR3 is TGCAGCGTTGGGGTGATAAGAGGGACAAACACTGAAGCTTTCTTT. It yields the protein CSVGVIRGTNTEAFF. The chain joins TRBV29-1 to TRBJ1-1, with D maybe TRBD1 (6 bases). The CDR3 runs 15 residues. Germline CDR1 reads SQVTM; CDR2 reads ANQGSEA. The V gene lost 4 bases and the J gene lost 2 bases, with 17 bases spanning the gap.

This clonotype was counted many times. The V gene is TRBV6-4, the J gene TRBJ1-1; D unclear. Germline loops: CDR1 MRHNA, CDR2 SNTAGT. Trimming took off 3 bases at V and 3 bases at J, with 14 bases between the two ends. This CDR3 is built from 15 residues. The CDR3 protein is CASSENGQPDTEAFF. The CDR3 DNA sequence: TGTGCCAGCAGTGAGAACGGTCAGCCGGACACTGAAGCTTTCTTT.

This clonotype was seen ten or more times. The chain's CDR3 is CASRNRGLAGDEYF. Written as DNA, the CDR3 is TGTGCCAGCAGAAATCGAGGACTAGCGGGAGATGAGTACTTC. This chain uses TRBV27 with TRBJ2-7; TRBD2 aligns across 13 bases. This CDR3 comprises 14 residues. V was clipped by 6 bases and J by 11 bases; unmatched bases: 10. In germline, CDR1 is MNHEY, CDR2 SMNVEV (reference sequence).

This clonotype was seen at least ten times. The J gene is TRBJ2-5, the V gene TRBV4-1, with 12 bases aligning to TRBD2. CDR3 length: 16 residues. The ends lost 3 bases at V and 5 bases at J; junction bases unmatched: 7. Germline CDR1 is MGHRA and CDR2 is YSYEKL. CDR3 loop: CASSHPLAGGRETQYF. The CDR3 bases are TGCGCCAGCAGCCATCCACTAGCGGGGGGACGTGAGACCCAGTACTTC.

This clonotype has a handful of counts. The rearrangement uses TRBV7-2 and TRBJ1-3; TRBD1 aligns across 7 bases. Germline V gene sequence: CDR1 SGHTA, CDR2 FQGNSA. Trimming removed 4 bases from V and 0 bases from J; junction bases left unmatched: 9. CDR3 length: 17 amino acids. The CDR3 DNA reads as TGTGCCAGCAGCTCGAGAACCGGGACAGACTCTGGAAACACCATATATTTT. It encodes CASSSRTGTDSGNTIYF.

A word on this clonotype: A much larger clone lies a single base off, so this may be a read error. The V call is TRBV5-1, the J call TRBJ1-1, with D unresolved. Germline assignment: CDR1 SGHRS and CDR2 YFSETQ. The CDR3 covers 12 residues. The CDR3 sequence: CTSSLALGEAFF. For the CDR3, the DNA is TGCACCAGCAGCTTGGCCTTGGGCGAAGCTTTCTTT.

A remark on this clonotype: A much larger clone is a single base away; this may be a read error. This chain connects TRBV20-1 to TRBJ2-1, with D possibly TRBD2 on 6 matching bases. V lost 7 bases and J lost 5, with 24 bases in between. CDR3 length equals 16 residues. Germline-derived CDR1 and CDR2 are DFQATT and SNEGSKA (reference sequence). The CDR3 sequence is CSVTPGRTVVHNEQFF. The CDR3 DNA follows: TGCAGTGTCACCCCGGGGAGGACGGTGGTTCACAATGAGCAGTTCTTC.

This clonotype was counted at least ten times. The chain links TRBV10-3 to TRBJ2-5; 7 nucleotides line up with TRBD2. The CDR3 is 14 residues long. Germline trimming cut 8 bases from V and 1 base from J; bases unmatched to any gene: 7. The V gene's germline CDR1 is ENHRY and CDR2 SYGVKD. The CDR3 sequence: CAIASGEGQETQYF. The CDR3 nucleotides are TGTGCCATCGCCTCCGGGGAGGGCCAAGAGACCCAGTACTTC.

This clonotype was counted many times. The chain couples TRBV4-2 to TRBJ1-4; no reliable D call. Trimming took 0 bases from V and 5 from J, leaving 13 bases between them. This CDR3 is built from 16 residues. Germline V CDR1 and CDR2: LGHNA, YNFKEQ. The CDR3 DNA reads as TGTGCCAGCAGCCAAGATTCGGCAACCGAAAATGAAAAACTGTTTTTT. Translated, it gives CASSQDSATENEKLFF.

This clonotype was detected many times. The genes are TRBV5-1 and TRBJ2-1; D gene unclear. From germline, CDR1 is SGHRS and CDR2 YFSETQ. The CDR3 covers 14 residues. V was cut by 2 bases and J by 8 bases, with 14 bases left in between. This CDR3 reads CASSFQALGDEQFF. The CDR3 DNA sequence: TGCGCCAGCAGCTTCCAGGCCCTTGGGGATGAGCAGTTCTTC.

In this sample, this clonotype turned up once. Given a much more abundant clone one base away, this may be a read error. The chain uses TRBV20-1 and TRBJ2-1; 7 positions agree with TRBD2. From germline, CDR1 is DFQATT and CDR2 SNEGSKA (reference sequence). The CDR3 spans 17 residues. This CDR3 reads CCADPSRGGVTHNEQFF. Here the CDR3 DNA reads TGCTGTGCTGATCCCAGTCGTGGGGGGGTGACCCACAATGAGCAGTTCTTC.

Regarding this clonotype: Since a much larger clone is just one base distant, this may be a read error. The chain combines TRBV12-3 or TRBV12-4 with TRBJ1-5; D is ambiguous. V was pared by 3 bases and J by 9 bases, with 9 bases between. CDR3 length: 12 residues. The CDR3 DNA reads as TGTGCCAGCAGTTTTATTACTCGGCCCCAGCATTTT. Protein sequence: CASSFITRPQHF.

This chain uses TRBV27 with TRBJ1-2; D not certain. This CDR3 has 12 amino acids. Germline V CDR1 and CDR2: MNHEY, SMNVEV (reference sequence). The V end was cut by 5 bases, the J end by 12 bases, with 16 bases between. Here the CDR3 reads CASSSSPHGHTF. In DNA form, the CDR3 reads TGTGCCAGCAGTAGCAGCCCCCACGGCCACACCTTC.